These 2 T cell receptor beta chains came from one sample sequenced in a study of HIV-infected patients and healthy controls. Whole blood was used without fractionation, so all unsorted peripheral T cells were included. About 550 ng RNA was reverse transcribed with alpha and beta constant-region primers. Each of the alpha and beta chains got its own library through chain-specific third strand synthesis with indices. MiXCR, run by TCRdb on the 5' RACE reads, gives a single entry per CDR3 protein. The sample holds about 6,000 distinct CDR3 sequences, around 9.6% seen once. The material sequenced was blood, taken before antiretroviral therapy. The receptors come from an adult with HIV infection.

Within the sample, this clonotype is medium-sized. The gene calls are TRBV5-1 and TRBJ2-3; perhaps TRBD1 as D (6 bases). Trimming removed 4 bases at V and 6 bases at J, with 21 bases between. CDR1 SGHRS and CDR2 YFSETQ come from the germline V gene. The CDR3 covers 16 residues. The CDR3 DNA reads as TGCGCCAGCAGCGCGTCGGGCAGGGGTCTAGTGGATACGCAGTATTTT. Translating gives CASSASGRGLVDTQYF. The variable domain in full, completed from reference TRBV5-1 and TRBJ2-3, reads KAGVTQTPRYLIKTRGQQVTLSCSPISGHRSVSWYQQTPGQGLQFLFEYFSETQRNKGNFPGRFSGRQFSNSRSEMNVSTLELGDSALYLCASSASGRGLVDTQYFGPGTRLTVL.

This clonotype ranks as medium-sized. The rearrangement joins TRBV7-2 to TRBJ2-7, with a possible D match to TRBD2 (6 bases). V was pared by 2 bases and J by 5 bases, with 16 bases between. The CDR3 length is 15 residues. Germline values: CDR1 SGHTA, CDR2 FQGNSA. CDR3 residues: CASSLRRGSGHEQYF. The CDR3 DNA reads TGTGCCAGCAGCTTAAGGAGGGGTAGCGGTCACGAGCAGTACTTC. The variable domain in full, with the rest retrieved from reference TRBV7-2 and TRBJ2-7, is GAGVSQSPSNKVTEKGKDVELRCDPISGHTALYWYRQSLGQGLEFLIYFQGNSAPDKSGLPSDRFSAERTGGSVSTLTIQRTQQEDSAVYLCASSLRRGSGHEQYFGPGTRLTVT.